This T cell receptor beta chain was sequenced for a study of tumor and adjacent non-tumor tissue in lung cancer. On the study more broadly: About 4.17 million productive TCRbeta reads were obtained per sample on average. The study's findings and limits: Tumor repertoires had a smaller top 100 clone share than normal lung.

No cell sorting was done before RNA was extracted from the tissue. Newly diagnosed lung cancer patients had thoracic surgery in China, August–late 2014, without prior chemotherapy. TCRbeta libraries were built with three rounds of nested PCR, modified from ARM-PCR. TCRdb called the multiplex PCR reads again in MiXCR, with one record for every CDR3 protein. This table holds more than 120,000 distinct CDR3 sequences, 66% found once. To note about this clonotype: As yet, its antigen is unknown. One end of the junction is discordant with germline, which a read error may explain.

The germline CDR1 and CDR2 sequences are SGHVS and FQNEAQ. The CDR3 length is 17 residues. The rearrangement uses TRBV7-8 and TRBJ2-3, with a tentative D call TRBD2 (6 bases). This receptor was identified in a man aged 55 to 70 with small cell lung cancer. The specimen sequenced was lung tumor tissue. The CDR3 is CASTQRGRGASTDMQYF. In nucleotides, the CDR3 is TGTGCCAGCACCCAAAGAGGGCGGGGTGCTAGCACAGATATGCAGTATTTT. Supplemented by reference TRBV7-8 and TRBJ2-3, the full variable domain reads GAGVSQSPRYKVAKRGQDVALRCDPISGHVSLFWYQQALGQGPEFLTYFQNEAQLDKSGLPSDRFFAERPEGSVSTLKIQRTQQEDSAVYLCASTQRGRGASTDMQYFGPGTRLTVL.